The clone carrying this T cell receptor (beta chain) was detected a few times. These data belong to a study of cytomegalovirus exposure and HLA in healthy donors. The PCR was carried out with 60 Vbeta primers and 13 Jbeta primers. Measured with immunoSEQ multiplex PCR; TCRdb has only the in-frame clones, and not every one. In the table there are about 100,000 clones, 60% to 85% of which are singletons. The source of this sequence is a female donor in good health and CMV-seropositive. What was sequenced was PBMCs.

The DNA for the CDR3 is TGTGCCTCTTCGACAAATCGCTACACTGAAGCTTTCTTT. It codes for CASSTNRYTEAFF. The chain uses TRBV6-6 and TRBJ1-1; D ambiguous. This CDR3 spans 13 amino acids. V was trimmed by 11 bases and J by 3 bases, leaving 16 bases between them. Germline V gives CDR1 MNHNY, CDR2 SVGAGI (reference sequence).